This T cell receptor beta chain originates from a study of blood T cell repertoires in COVID-19. With 8 bases removed from V and 4 bases from J, the gap between germline ends came to 11 bases. The CDR3 runs to 12 residues. Looked up from germline, CDR1 is MNHEY and CDR2 is SVGAGI. Clones were sequenced by immunoSEQ multiplex PCR, and TCRdb holds only the in-frame ones, with some missing. The repertoire includes a few hundred thousand clones, around four fifths of them detected once, and approximately 4.7% sits in the top ten. The specimen sequenced was PBMCs or T cells enriched from blood (not recorded which). V and J are TRBV6-5 and TRBJ2-5, with D maybe TRBD1 (5 bases). This clonotype was sampled from a woman in her forties or fifties who had recovered from COVID-19. The CDR3 DNA reads as TGTGCCAGCGGCCAGGGTTCAGAGACCCAGTACTTC. Protein sequence: CASGQGSETQYF.